This TCR beta chain was recovered during a study of T-cell memory formation after mild COVID-19. In this sample, this clonotype turned up once. A single record per CDR3 protein comes from TCRdb applying MiXCR to the 5' RACE reads. The table has roughly 450,000 distinct CDR3 sequences, 18% seen once. Germline CDR1 SNHLY, CDR2 FYNNEI. The CDR3 contains 21 residues. V dropped 3 bases and J dropped 4; count of bases not matched to a gene: 24. The chain has TRBV2 and TRBJ1-1; 9 bases are a match to TRBD1. The sequence was collected from an adult woman who had mild COVID-19 (a few samples of this study predate the infection). Cell type and time point are not known. Sequencing input: PBMCs or a T cell subset sorted from them (not recorded which). CDR3 sequence: CASSDRSGTGLEGTKSTEAFF. DNA for the CDR3: TGTGCCAGCAGTGATCGTTCGGGGACAGGGTTAGAGGGGACCAAGAGCACTGAAGCTTTCTTT.